A selection of T cell receptor beta chains follows, all from one sample in a study of blood T cell repertoires in COVID-19. Profiled with immunoSEQ multiplex PCR; TCRdb holds only in-frame clones, not every one. The sample shows roughly 200,000 clones, 65% to 85% of them seen only once. The specimen was peripheral blood. All receptors derive from a woman in her thirties or forties with COVID-19, enrolled during active disease. Each CDR3 is given with its conserved first and last residue. Each record gives: D gene, clone size, J gene, V gene, CDR3 DNA, CDR3 protein. The D gene is left open where the match is weak. Clone sizes are given selectively: once, few, many, or a class where the clone is expanded.

d_call: TRBD1
clone_size: -
j_call: TRBJ1-4
v_call: TRBV15
cdr3_nt: TGTGCCACCAGCAAAGAGGGGGCCCCTAATGAAAAACTGTTTTTT
cdr3_aa: CATSKEGAPNEKLFF

d_call: TRBD2
clone_size: -
j_call: TRBJ2-3
v_call: TRBV11-3
cdr3_nt: TGTGCCAGCAGCTCAGAAAGGACTAGCGGTCCCTTTGGGCATACGCAGTATTTT
cdr3_aa: CASSSERTSGPFGHTQYF

d_call: -
clone_size: once
j_call: TRBJ1-1
v_call: TRBV5-1
cdr3_nt: TGCGCCAGCAGCCGCGTCTCTACTGAAGCTTTCTTT
cdr3_aa: CASSRVSTEAFF

d_call: -
clone_size: many
j_call: TRBJ1-5
v_call: TRBV23-1
cdr3_nt: TGCGCCAGCAGTCAATCGTCGGGGGACCCCCCCTCTAATCAGCCCCAGCATTTT
cdr3_aa: CASSQSSGDPPSNQPQHF

d_call: -
clone_size: once
j_call: TRBJ1-1
v_call: TRBV5-1
cdr3_nt: TGCGCCAGCAGCCTCGGTCCTTCCAACACTGAAGCTTTCTTT
cdr3_aa: CASSLGPSNTEAFF

d_call: -
clone_size: -
j_call: TRBJ2-2
v_call: TRBV6-4
cdr3_nt: TGTGCCAGCAGTGACTCCTTAGAGATCGGGGAGCTGTTTTTT
cdr3_aa: CASSDSLEIGELFF

d_call: TRBD2
clone_size: -
j_call: TRBJ2-7
v_call: TRBV5-4
cdr3_nt: TGTGCCAGCAGCTTGCAGGGGACTAGCGGGAGTTACGAGCAGTACTTC
cdr3_aa: CASSLQGTSGSYEQYF

d_call: -
clone_size: -
j_call: TRBJ2-3
v_call: TRBV7-3
cdr3_nt: TGTGCCAGCACCATCAAGCCCACAGATACGCAGTATTTT
cdr3_aa: CASTIKPTDTQYF

d_call: TRBD1
clone_size: -
j_call: TRBJ1-5
v_call: TRBV5-1
cdr3_nt: TGCGCCAGCAGCTTACGGACAGGGGGCAATCAGCCCCAGCATTTT
cdr3_aa: CASSLRTGGNQPQHF

d_call: TRBD2
clone_size: few
j_call: TRBJ2-7
v_call: TRBV10-1
cdr3_nt: TGCGCCACCTCCGGACTAGGGCGAAACGAGCAGTACTTC
cdr3_aa: CATSGLGRNEQYF

d_call: TRBD2
clone_size: -
j_call: TRBJ2-3
v_call: TRBV5-4
cdr3_nt: TGTGCCAGCAGCTTGGTAGCGGGAGTGGGAGATACGCAGTATTTT
cdr3_aa: CASSLVAGVGDTQYF

d_call: -
clone_size: -
j_call: TRBJ1-2
v_call: TRBV19
cdr3_nt: TGTGCCAGTAGTATCGGCGGCAGGGACTATGGCTACACCTTC
cdr3_aa: CASSIGGRDYGYTF

d_call: TRBD1
clone_size: -
j_call: TRBJ1-1
v_call: TRBV5-6
cdr3_nt: TGTGCCAGCAGCTTGGGGCAGGGGGGCACTGAAGCTTTCTTT
cdr3_aa: CASSLGQGGTEAFF

d_call: TRBD1
clone_size: few
j_call: TRBJ2-1
v_call: TRBV5-6
cdr3_nt: TGTGCCAGCAGCCTAGAAGGGGACAGTAGCTCCTACAATGAGCAGTTCTTC
cdr3_aa: CASSLEGDSSSYNEQFF

d_call: TRBD1
clone_size: few
j_call: TRBJ1-2
v_call: TRBV6-5
cdr3_nt: TGTGCCAGCCTCTATACAGGGGCGGAGGGCTACACCTTC
cdr3_aa: CASLYTGAEGYTF

d_call: -
clone_size: -
j_call: TRBJ1-2
v_call: TRBV28
cdr3_nt: TGTGCCAGCCAAACCCCCCGGGGGGCGGAGGGCTACACCTTC
cdr3_aa: CASQTPRGAEGYTF

d_call: -
clone_size: -
j_call: TRBJ1-2
v_call: TRBV6-5
cdr3_nt: TGTGCCAGCAGTTACTCTCAGGGTAGCGGCTACACCTTC
cdr3_aa: CASSYSQGSGYTF

d_call: -
clone_size: few
j_call: TRBJ1-1
v_call: TRBV5-1
cdr3_nt: TGCGCCAGCAAACCCGGGGGAACTGAAGCTTTCTTT
cdr3_aa: CASKPGGTEAFF

d_call: TRBD1
clone_size: -
j_call: TRBJ2-1
v_call: TRBV10-1
cdr3_nt: TGCGCCAGCGGTTGGGTAGGGGCAGGGGGCCTGGATGAGCAGTTCTTC
cdr3_aa: CASGWVGAGGLDEQFF

d_call: -
clone_size: -
j_call: TRBJ1-5
v_call: TRBV5-1
cdr3_nt: TGCGCCAGCAGCTTGGTACCAGGCAATCAGCCCCAGCATTTT
cdr3_aa: CASSLVPGNQPQHF

d_call: TRBD2
clone_size: -
j_call: TRBJ2-1
v_call: TRBV7-9
cdr3_nt: TGTGCCAGCAGCCCCCGACTAGCGGGAGGGGCCTACAATGAGCAGTTCTTC
cdr3_aa: CASSPRLAGGAYNEQFF

d_call: TRBD1
clone_size: -
j_call: TRBJ1-2
v_call: TRBV25-1
cdr3_nt: TGTGCCAGCAGTGATTTAACAGGGGCTCATGGCTACACCTTC
cdr3_aa: CASSDLTGAHGYTF

d_call: -
clone_size: -
j_call: TRBJ2-3
v_call: TRBV9
cdr3_nt: TGTGCCAGCAGCGGGACAGGCACAGATACGCAGTATTTT
cdr3_aa: CASSGTGTDTQYF

d_call: -
clone_size: -
j_call: TRBJ2-7
v_call: TRBV4-2
cdr3_nt: TGTGCCAGCAGCCAAGGTCCGTTCTCCTACGAGCAGTACTTC
cdr3_aa: CASSQGPFSYEQYF

d_call: -
clone_size: -
j_call: TRBJ1-3
v_call: TRBV28
cdr3_nt: TGTGCCAGCAGTTCACTGGGGGCCGGGTTTGTTGGAAACACCATATATTTT
cdr3_aa: CASSSLGAGFVGNTIYF

d_call: -
clone_size: -
j_call: TRBJ1-1
v_call: TRBV19
cdr3_nt: TGTGCCAGTAGTATCAACGCCAGGGGTTCCAGGGGAGCTTTCTTT
cdr3_aa: CASSINARGSRGAFF

d_call: -
clone_size: -
j_call: TRBJ1-6
v_call: TRBV6-1
cdr3_nt: TGTGCCAGCAGTGAAGCCTCCCGGGGGGCACGGTCACCCCTCCACTTT
cdr3_aa: CASSEASRGARSPLHF

d_call: -
clone_size: -
j_call: TRBJ1-1
v_call: TRBV5-1
cdr3_nt: TGCGCCAGCAGCCTCCTGAACACTGAAGCTTTCTTT
cdr3_aa: CASSLLNTEAFF

d_call: TRBD1
clone_size: -
j_call: TRBJ1-1
v_call: TRBV11-3
cdr3_nt: TGTGCCAGCAGCTTGGGGGACAGGAACACTGAAGCTTTCTTT
cdr3_aa: CASSLGDRNTEAFF

d_call: TRBD2
clone_size: -
j_call: TRBJ2-4
v_call: TRBV27
cdr3_nt: TGTGCCAGCAGATTGACTAGCGGGGGAACCAAAAACATTCAGTACTTC
cdr3_aa: CASRLTSGGTKNIQYF

d_call: -
clone_size: few
j_call: TRBJ2-7
v_call: TRBV6-5
cdr3_nt: TGTGCCAGCAGTTACACCCCGACTAGTCACGAGCAGTACTTC
cdr3_aa: CASSYTPTSHEQYF

d_call: -
clone_size: -
j_call: TRBJ2-1
v_call: TRBV21-1
cdr3_nt: TGTGCCAGCAGCTCCGTCCGGGACGGCAACCGTGGGACTAGCGGGAGGGCGGATGATGAGCAGTTCTTC
cdr3_aa: CASSSVRDGNRGTSGRADDEQFF

d_call: -
clone_size: -
j_call: TRBJ2-3
v_call: TRBV6-5
cdr3_nt: TGTGCCAGCAGTCACCAGGGGAGTCGGCCAGATACGCAGTATTTT
cdr3_aa: CASSHQGSRPDTQYF

d_call: TRBD1
clone_size: -
j_call: TRBJ2-7
v_call: TRBV9
cdr3_nt: TGTGCCAGCAGCCCTCGACAGGGGGGCGTGGGATACGAGCAGTACTTC
cdr3_aa: CASSPRQGGVGYEQYF

d_call: -
clone_size: -
j_call: TRBJ1-6
v_call: TRBV18
cdr3_nt: TGTGCCAGCTCACCGGAACAGGGAGGGAATTCACCCCTCCACTTT
cdr3_aa: CASSPEQGGNSPLHF

d_call: -
clone_size: once
j_call: TRBJ1-6
v_call: TRBV3-1/TRBV3-2
cdr3_nt: TGTGCCAGCAGCTCCACAGGGTTTAATTCACCCCTCCACTTT
cdr3_aa: CASSSTGFNSPLHF

d_call: -
clone_size: -
j_call: TRBJ2-5
v_call: TRBV2
cdr3_nt: TGTGCCAGCAGTGCGACAGCGTTTCAAGAGACCCAGTACTTC
cdr3_aa: CASSATAFQETQYF

d_call: TRBD1
clone_size: -
j_call: TRBJ1-5
v_call: TRBV19
cdr3_nt: TGTGCCAGTAGCCTGACGACAGGGGGAGATCAGCCCCAGCATTTT
cdr3_aa: CASSLTTGGDQPQHF

d_call: -
clone_size: -
j_call: TRBJ1-4
v_call: TRBV3-1/TRBV3-2
cdr3_nt: TGTGCCAGCAGCCATGGTTCCCGGGTTAATGAAAAACTGTTTTTT
cdr3_aa: CASSHGSRVNEKLFF

d_call: -
clone_size: -
j_call: TRBJ1-1
v_call: TRBV4-1
cdr3_nt: TGCGCCAGCAGCCAAGTCTACAGGGCCTCCTGGTTGAACACTGAAGCTTTCTTT
cdr3_aa: CASSQVYRASWLNTEAFF

d_call: -
clone_size: -
j_call: TRBJ1-5
v_call: TRBV5-8
cdr3_nt: TGTGCCAGCAGCCTCCAGGGGCTTGTTAGCAATCAGCCCCAGCATTTT
cdr3_aa: CASSLQGLVSNQPQHF

d_call: TRBD1
clone_size: -
j_call: TRBJ1-1
v_call: TRBV4-2
cdr3_nt: TGTGCCAGCAGCCAAGATCGCACAGGGGGGAGTTGGACTGAAGCTTTCTTT
cdr3_aa: CASSQDRTGGSWTEAFF

d_call: -
clone_size: -
j_call: TRBJ1-5
v_call: TRBV10-2
cdr3_nt: TGCGCCAGCCGTGAGGCAGGCAGGTACAATCAGCCCCAGCATTTT
cdr3_aa: CASREAGRYNQPQHF

d_call: -
clone_size: once
j_call: TRBJ2-3
v_call: TRBV4-1
cdr3_nt: TGCGCCAGCAGCCGTCTAATGGGCGCGTCTACTAGCACAGATACGCAGTATTTT
cdr3_aa: CASSRLMGASTSTDTQYF

d_call: TRBD2
clone_size: few
j_call: TRBJ2-2
v_call: TRBV11-3
cdr3_nt: TGTGCCAGCAGCGGTCCTGGGACTAGCGACACCGGGGAGCTGTTTTTT
cdr3_aa: CASSGPGTSDTGELFF

d_call: TRBD1
clone_size: -
j_call: TRBJ1-5
v_call: TRBV19
cdr3_nt: TGTGCCACCTGTCCCGGGACAGGGGCCAGCAATCAGCCCCAGCATTTT
cdr3_aa: CATCPGTGASNQPQHF

d_call: TRBD1
clone_size: few
j_call: TRBJ2-7
v_call: TRBV15
cdr3_nt: TGTGCCTCCTCACCCCGGACAGGGTGGTACGAGCAGTACTTC
cdr3_aa: CASSPRTGWYEQYF